This record covers a single TCR beta chain. This CDR3 has 14 amino acids. V lost 1 base, J lost 0 bases, and 5 bases lay in between. Germline CDR1 reads KGHDR; CDR2 reads SFDVKD. This sample is part of a study of CD8 T cells in Susac syndrome. RNA totalling roughly 0.45 to 1 ug underwent reverse transcription with random hexamers. From the immunoSEQ multiplex PCR reads, TCRdb called clonotypes with MiXCR, one entry per CDR3 protein. The sample carries approximately 190,000 distinct CDR3 sequences, 91% recorded once. The gene calls are TRBV24-1 and TRBJ2-5; D unclear. Sequencing input: CD4+ T cells from PBMCs. This clonotype originated in a human donor with Susac syndrome. This chain's CDR3 is CATSDFEHQETQYF. For the CDR3, the DNA is TGTGCCACCAGTGATTTTGAACACCAAGAGACCCAGTACTTC.